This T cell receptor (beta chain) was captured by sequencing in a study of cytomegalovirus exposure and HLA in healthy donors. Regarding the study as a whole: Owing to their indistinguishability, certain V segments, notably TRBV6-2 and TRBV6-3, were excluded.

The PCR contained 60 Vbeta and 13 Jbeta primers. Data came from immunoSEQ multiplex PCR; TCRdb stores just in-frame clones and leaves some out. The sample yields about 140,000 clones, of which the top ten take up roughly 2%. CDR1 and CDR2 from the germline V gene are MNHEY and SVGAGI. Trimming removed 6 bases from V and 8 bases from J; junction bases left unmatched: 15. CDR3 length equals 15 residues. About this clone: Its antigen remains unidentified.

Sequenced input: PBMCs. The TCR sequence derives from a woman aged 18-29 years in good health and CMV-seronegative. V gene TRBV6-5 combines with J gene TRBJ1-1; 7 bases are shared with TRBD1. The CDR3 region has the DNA TGTGCCAGCAGCCAAACATTCACCTCGGACAGGGAAGCTTTCTTT. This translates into CASSQTFTSDREAFF.